The 4 T cell receptor beta chains reported below all come from one sample, sequenced in a study of cytomegalovirus exposure and HLA in healthy donors. Profiled with immunoSEQ multiplex PCR; TCRdb holds only in-frame clones, not every one. This table has 120,000 to 150,000 clones, roughly 81% appearing once. The material sequenced was PBMCs. Receptors were obtained from a woman aged 30 to 39 in good health and CMV-seronegative.

The chain employs TRBV5-6 and TRBJ2-7; D is undetermined. Germline V gene lookup returns CDR1 SGHDT and CDR2 YYEEEE. Trimming took off 0 bases at V and 0 bases at J, with 7 bases between the two ends. This CDR3 region has 14 residues. As DNA, the CDR3 is TGTGCCAGCAGCTTGGGACTCCTCTCCTACGAGCAGTACTTC. This gives the protein CASSLGLLSYEQYF.

The chain couples TRBV5-1 to TRBJ2-2; D is perhaps TRBD1 (5 bases). The V end was cut by 7 bases, the J end by 2 bases, with 12 bases between. Germline V gives CDR1 SGHRS, CDR2 YFSETQ. This CDR3 is 14 amino acids long. The CDR3 here is CASAAQANTGELFF. The CDR3 region has the DNA TGCGCCAGCGCCGCACAGGCAAACACCGGGGAGCTGTTTTTT. The variable domain in full, with the rest retrieved from reference TRBV5-1 and TRBJ2-2, is KAGVTQTPRYLIKTRGQQVTLSCSPISGHRSVSWYQQTPGQGLQFLFEYFSETQRNKGNFPGRFSGRQFSNSRSEMNVSTLELGDSALYLCASAAQANTGELFFGEGSRLTVL.

The gene calls are TRBV27 and TRBJ2-7; TRBD1 is a possible D gene (5 bases). Germline V gene sequence: CDR1 MNHEY, CDR2 SMNVEV (reference sequence). Trimming removed 5 bases from V and 4 bases from J, with 15 bases in between. The CDR3 covers 14 residues. For the CDR3, the DNA is TGTGCCAGCAGTCTCACGCCCGACAGATACGAGCAGTACTTC. Its translation is CASSLTPDRYEQYF.

This chain links TRBV23-1 with TRBJ2-2; D is unresolved. TRBV23-1 counts as an open reading frame of uncertain function. The CDR3 has 16 amino acids. Trimming left V 1 base short and J 0 bases short, with 9 bases between. The CDR3 DNA is TGCGCCAGCAGTCAATTCGTCCCCGCGAACACCGGGGAGCTGTTTTTT. Amino acids: CASSQFVPANTGELFF.